This TCR beta chain was recovered during a study of shared clonotypes between healthy human individuals. A single count supports this clone. Its antigen remains unidentified. Data came from immunoSEQ multiplex PCR; TCRdb stores just in-frame clones and leaves some out. Of around 1,100,000 clones in the sample, 70% to 80% were seen once. Whole-study findings and limits: Several donors held about 5.1% of naive CD4 clonotypes in common.

The CDR3 extends over 14 amino acids. Germline loops: CDR1 SGHTA, CDR2 FQGTGA. The germline V and J ends were trimmed by 2 bases and 9 bases, with 11 bases remaining between them. The V and J genes are TRBV7-3 and TRBJ2-6; D is unresolved. Sequencing was performed on memory CD4+ T cells from PBMCs. Regarding subset: CD45RA-negative fraction. This TCR was sampled from a man aged 18 to 29 in good health. Some clones in this sample may be carry-over from other donors' samples. This CDR3 is CASSLQPLNNVLTF. DNA of the CDR3: TGTGCCAGCAGCTTACAGCCCCTTAACAACGTCCTGACTTTC.